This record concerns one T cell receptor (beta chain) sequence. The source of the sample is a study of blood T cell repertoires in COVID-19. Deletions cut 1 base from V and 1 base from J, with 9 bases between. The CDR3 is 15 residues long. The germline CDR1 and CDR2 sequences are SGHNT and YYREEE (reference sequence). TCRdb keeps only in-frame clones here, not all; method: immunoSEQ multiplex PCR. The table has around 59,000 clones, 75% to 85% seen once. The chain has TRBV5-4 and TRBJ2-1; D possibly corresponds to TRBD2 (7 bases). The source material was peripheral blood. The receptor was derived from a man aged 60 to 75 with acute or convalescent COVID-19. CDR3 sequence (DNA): TGTGCCAGCAGCTTGAGGGGGGGGTCCTACAATGAGCAGTTCTTC. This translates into CASSLRGGSYNEQFF.